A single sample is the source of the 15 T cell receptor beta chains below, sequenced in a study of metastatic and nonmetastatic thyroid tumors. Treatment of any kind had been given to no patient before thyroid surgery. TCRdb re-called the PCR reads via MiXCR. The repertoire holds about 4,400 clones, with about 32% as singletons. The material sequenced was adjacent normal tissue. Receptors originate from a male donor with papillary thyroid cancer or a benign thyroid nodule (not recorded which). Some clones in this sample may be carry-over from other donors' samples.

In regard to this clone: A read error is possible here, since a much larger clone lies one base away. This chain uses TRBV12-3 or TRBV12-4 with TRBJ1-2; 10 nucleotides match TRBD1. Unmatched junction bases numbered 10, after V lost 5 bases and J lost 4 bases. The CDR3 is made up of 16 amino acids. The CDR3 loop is CASSATGGAGFYGYTF. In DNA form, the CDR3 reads TGTGCCAGCAGTGCGACAGGGGGCGCTGGATTCTATGGCTACACCTTC.

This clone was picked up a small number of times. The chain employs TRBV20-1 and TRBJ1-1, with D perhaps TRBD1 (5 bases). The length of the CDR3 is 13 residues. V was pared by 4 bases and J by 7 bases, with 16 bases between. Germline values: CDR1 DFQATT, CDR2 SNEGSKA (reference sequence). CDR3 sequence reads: CSATGLLGGEAFF. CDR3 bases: TGCAGTGCTACCGGACTTCTCGGGGGTGAAGCTTTCTTT.

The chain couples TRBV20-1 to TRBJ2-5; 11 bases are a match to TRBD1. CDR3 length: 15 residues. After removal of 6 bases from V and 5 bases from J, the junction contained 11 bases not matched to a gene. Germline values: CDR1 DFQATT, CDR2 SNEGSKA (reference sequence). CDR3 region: CSAQPLDRGQETQYF. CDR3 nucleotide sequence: TGCAGTGCCCAGCCTTTGGACAGGGGGCAGGAGACCCAGTACTTC.

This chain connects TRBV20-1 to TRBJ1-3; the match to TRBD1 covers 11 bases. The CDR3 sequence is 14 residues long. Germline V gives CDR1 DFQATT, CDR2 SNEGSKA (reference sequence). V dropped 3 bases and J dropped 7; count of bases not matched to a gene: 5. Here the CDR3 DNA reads TGCAGTGCTAGCCTGGACAGGGGGCAGAACACCATATATTTT. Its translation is CSASLDRGQNTIYF.

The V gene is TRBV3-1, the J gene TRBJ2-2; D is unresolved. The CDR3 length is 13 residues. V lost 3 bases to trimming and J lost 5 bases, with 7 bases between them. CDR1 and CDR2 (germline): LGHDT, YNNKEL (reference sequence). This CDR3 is CASSHFRTGELFF. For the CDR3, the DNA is TGTGCCAGCAGCCATTTCCGAACCGGGGAGCTGTTTTTT.

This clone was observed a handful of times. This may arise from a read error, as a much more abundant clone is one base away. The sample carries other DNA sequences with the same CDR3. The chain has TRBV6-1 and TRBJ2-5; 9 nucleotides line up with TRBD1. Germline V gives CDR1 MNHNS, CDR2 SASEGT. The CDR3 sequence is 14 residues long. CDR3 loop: CASMGQGNKETQYF. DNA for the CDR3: TGCGCCAGCATGGGACAGGGTAACAAAGAGACCCAGTACTTC.

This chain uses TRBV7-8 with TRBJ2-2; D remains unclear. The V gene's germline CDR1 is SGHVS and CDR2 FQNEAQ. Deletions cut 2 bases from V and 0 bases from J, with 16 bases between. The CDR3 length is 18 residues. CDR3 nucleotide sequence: TGTGCCAGCAGCTTAATAGGTCTTGACCTCGCGAACACCGGGGAGCTGTTTTTT. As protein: CASSLIGLDLANTGELFF.

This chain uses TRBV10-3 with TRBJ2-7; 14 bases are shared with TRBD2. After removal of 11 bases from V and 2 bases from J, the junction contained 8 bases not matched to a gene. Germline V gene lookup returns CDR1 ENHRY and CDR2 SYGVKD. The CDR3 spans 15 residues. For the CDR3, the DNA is TGTGCCTCGGGACTAGCGGGAGTAGAGACCTACGAGCAGTACTTC. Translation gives CASGLAGVETYEQYF.

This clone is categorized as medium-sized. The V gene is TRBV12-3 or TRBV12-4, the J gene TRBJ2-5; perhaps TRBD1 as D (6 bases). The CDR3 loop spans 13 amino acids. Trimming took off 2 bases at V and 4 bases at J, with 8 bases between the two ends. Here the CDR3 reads CASSLTDRETQYF. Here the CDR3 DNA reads TGTGCCAGCAGTTTAACGGACAGAGAGACCCAGTACTTC.

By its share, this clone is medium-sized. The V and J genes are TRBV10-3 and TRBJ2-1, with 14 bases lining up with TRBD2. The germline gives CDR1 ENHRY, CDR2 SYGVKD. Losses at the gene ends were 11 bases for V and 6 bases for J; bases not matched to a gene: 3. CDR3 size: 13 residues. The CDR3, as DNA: TGTGCCTCGGGACTAGCGGGAGCCAATGAGCAGTTCTTC. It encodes CASGLAGANEQFF.

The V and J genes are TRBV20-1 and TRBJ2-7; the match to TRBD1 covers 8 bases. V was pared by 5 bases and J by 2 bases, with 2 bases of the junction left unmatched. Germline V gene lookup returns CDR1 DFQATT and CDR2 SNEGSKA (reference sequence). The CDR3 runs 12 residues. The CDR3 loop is CSAGDRPYEQYF. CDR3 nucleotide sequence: TGCAGTGCTGGGGACAGGCCCTACGAGCAGTACTTC.

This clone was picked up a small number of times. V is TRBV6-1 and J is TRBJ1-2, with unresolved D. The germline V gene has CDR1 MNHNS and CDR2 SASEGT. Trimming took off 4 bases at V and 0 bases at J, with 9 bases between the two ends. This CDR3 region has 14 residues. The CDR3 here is CASSGSLANYGYTF. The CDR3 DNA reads TGTGCCAGCAGTGGATCTTTAGCTAACTATGGCTACACCTTC.

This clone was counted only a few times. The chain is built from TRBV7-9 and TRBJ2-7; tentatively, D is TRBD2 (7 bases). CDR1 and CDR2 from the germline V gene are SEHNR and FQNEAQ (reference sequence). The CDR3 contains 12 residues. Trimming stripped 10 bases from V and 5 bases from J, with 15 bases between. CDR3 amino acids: CAIDLGGDEQYF. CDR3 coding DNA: TGTGCCATAGACCTAGGGGGGGACGAGCAGTACTTC.

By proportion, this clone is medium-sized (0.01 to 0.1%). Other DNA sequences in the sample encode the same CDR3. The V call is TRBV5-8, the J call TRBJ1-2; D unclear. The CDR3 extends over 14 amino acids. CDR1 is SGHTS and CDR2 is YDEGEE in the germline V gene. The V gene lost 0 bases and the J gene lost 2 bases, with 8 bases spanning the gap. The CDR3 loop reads CASSLGRLNYGYTF. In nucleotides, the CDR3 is TGTGCCAGCAGCTTGGGTCGACTCAACTATGGCTACACCTTC.

CDR3 coding DNA: TGTGCCAGCAGTGAAGGGGCTAGCGGGGGGCCCTACGAGCAGTACTTC. Translated: CASSEGASGGPYEQYF. This chain uses TRBV2 with TRBJ2-7, with 11 bases aligning to TRBD2. Germline V gives CDR1 SNHLY, CDR2 FYNNEI. The V segment lost 1 base and the J segment 2 bases; nucleotides outside the gene matches: 4. There are 16 residues in the CDR3.